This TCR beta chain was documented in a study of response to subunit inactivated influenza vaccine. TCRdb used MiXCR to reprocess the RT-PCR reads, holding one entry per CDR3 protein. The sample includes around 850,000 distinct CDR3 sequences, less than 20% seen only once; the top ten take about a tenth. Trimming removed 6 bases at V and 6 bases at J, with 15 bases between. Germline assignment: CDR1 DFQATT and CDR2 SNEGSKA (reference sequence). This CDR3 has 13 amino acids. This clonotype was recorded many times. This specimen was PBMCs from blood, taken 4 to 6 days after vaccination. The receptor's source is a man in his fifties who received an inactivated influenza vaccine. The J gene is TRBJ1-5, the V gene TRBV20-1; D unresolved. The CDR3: CSAVTPTSQPQHF. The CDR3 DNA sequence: TGCAGTGCCGTAACCCCGACAAGTCAGCCCCAGCATTTT.